This T cell receptor beta chain was sequenced in a study of persistence of HIV-infected CD4 T cells. Turning to the study itself: Isolated cells were CMV- and HIV-1 Gag-responding CD4+ T cells. Study-wide results and caveats: TCR oligoclonality correlated with proviral oligoclonality in the same sorted populations. Antigen-responding cells were enriched for degenerate expanded CDR3beta sequences.

A remark on this clone: What it binds is not known.

The immunoSEQ assay was version 4, run in survey mode. Sequencing used immunoSEQ multiplex PCR; TCRdb keeps in-frame clones, though not all of them. The data contain tens of thousands of clones, roughly four fifths of them singletons. With V trimmed by 2 bases and J by 3 bases, 4 bases remained unmatched. The CDR3 totals 15 residues. Germline loops: CDR1 SGHRS, CDR2 YFSETQ. Cells were stimulated with overlapping HIV-1 Gag 15-mer peptides. CD40L-negative CD69-negative CD45RO-high memory CD4+ T cells were sorted as populations depleted of antigen-responding cells. PBMCs were depleted of CD8+ T cells before stimulation.

The clonotype comes from an adult woman with HIV who was CMV-seropositive. This material consisted of CD4+ T cells sorted from PBMCs after roughly 18-hour stimulation, taken from a patient who received antiretroviral therapy. The chain is built from TRBV5-1 and TRBJ2-1, with 8 bases identical to TRBD2. CDR3 in DNA: TGCGCCAGCAGCTTAGCGGGGGCCGACTACAATGAGCAGTTCTTC. Encoded protein: CASSLAGADYNEQFF. Using reference TRBV5-1 and TRBJ2-1 for the parts outside the CDR3, the full variable domain is KAGVTQTPRYLIKTRGQQVTLSCSPISGHRSVSWYQQTPGQGLQFLFEYFSETQRNKGNFPGRFSGRQFSNSRSEMNVSTLELGDSALYLCASSLAGADYNEQFFGPGTRLTVL.